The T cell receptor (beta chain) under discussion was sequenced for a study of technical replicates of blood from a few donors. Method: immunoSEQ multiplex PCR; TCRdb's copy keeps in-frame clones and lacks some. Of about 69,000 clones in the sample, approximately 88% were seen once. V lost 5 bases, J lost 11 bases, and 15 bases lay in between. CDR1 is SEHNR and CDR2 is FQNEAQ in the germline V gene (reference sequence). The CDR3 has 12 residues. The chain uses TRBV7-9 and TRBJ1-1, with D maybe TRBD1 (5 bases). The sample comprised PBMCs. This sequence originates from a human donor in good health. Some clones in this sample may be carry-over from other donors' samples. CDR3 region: CASSPSGWGAFF. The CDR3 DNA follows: TGTGCCAGCAGCCCAAGCGGGTGGGGCGCTTTCTTT.